These T cell receptor beta chains were read from a single sample in a study of blood T cell repertoires in COVID-19. Sequencing was performed with immunoSEQ multiplex PCR; in TCRdb, only in-frame clones are kept and a portion is missing. The sample has 300,000 to 400,000 clones; around nine tenths are singletons. The sequenced material came from PBMCs or T cells enriched from blood (not recorded which). Receptors were obtained from a woman in her 30s with acute COVID-19. The CDR3 runs from the conserved cysteine through the conserved F or W. The order of the fields is V gene, clone size, J gene, D gene, CDR3 protein, CDR3 DNA. The D gene is left open where the match is weak. A row's size may be missing; if present it is once, few, many or a size class.

TRBV18	-	TRBJ2-2	TRBD2	CASSAGAGTPGELFF	TGTGCCAGCTCCGCTGGAGCGGGGACGCCCGGGGAGCTGTTTTTT
TRBV4-1	once	TRBJ2-3	TRBD1	CASSRDRAADTQYF	TGCGCCAGCAGCCGGGACAGGGCGGCAGATACGCAGTATTTT
TRBV19	-	TRBJ2-7	TRBD2	CASSPWDYSYEQYF	TGTGCCAGTAGTCCGTGGGACTACTCCTACGAGCAGTACTTC
TRBV6-6	-	TRBJ2-7	-	CASSPDTYEQYF	TGTGCCAGCAGTCCCGACACCTACGAGCAGTACTTC
TRBV2	-	TRBJ1-5	TRBD1	CASRVEGAENQPQHF	TGTGCCAGCAGAGTTGAGGGGGCAGAAAATCAGCCCCAGCATTTT
TRBV29-1	-	TRBJ2-5	TRBD2	CSVEDPSGVHWEETQYF	TGCAGCGTTGAAGATCCTAGCGGGGTCCACTGGGAAGAGACCCAGTACTTC
TRBV9	-	TRBJ1-1	TRBD1	CASSVGDRADTEAFF	TGTGCCAGCAGCGTAGGGGACAGGGCGGACACTGAAGCTTTCTTT
TRBV7-2	-	TRBJ1-6	-	CASSLEGGSPLHF	TGTGCCAGCAGCTTGGAGGGAGGGTCACCCCTCCACTTT
TRBV6-5	-	TRBJ1-1	-	CASSSGNTEAFF	TGTGCCAGCAGTTCAGGTAACACTGAAGCTTTCTTT
TRBV5-1	-	TRBJ2-7	TRBD1	CASRGTGTGRGEQYF	TGCGCCAGCAGGGGAACTGGGACAGGGAGAGGCGAGCAGTACTTC
TRBV6-5	-	TRBJ1-2	-	CASSLGGISDYGYTF	TGTGCCAGCAGTCTGGGAGGGATTTCCGACTATGGCTACACCTTC
TRBV24-1	-	TRBJ2-7	TRBD1	CATSGGTGYSGQYF	TGTGCCACCAGTGGGGGGACAGGGTACTCTGGGCAGTACTTC
TRBV5-1	-	TRBJ1-4	-	CASRKSGATNEKLFF	TGCGCCAGCAGGAAGTCAGGGGCAACTAATGAAAAACTGTTTTTT
TRBV4-2	once	TRBJ2-5	TRBD1	CASSQDDRQGGETQYF	TGTGCCAGCAGCCAAGATGATCGACAGGGGGGAGAGACCCAGTACTTC
TRBV18	-	TRBJ2-1	TRBD2	CASSPPRAGGNNEQFF	TGTGCCAGCTCACCACCCCGGGCGGGGGGGAACAATGAGCAGTTCTTC
TRBV5-1	once	TRBJ1-6	TRBD1	CASSRSGQGEGFSYNSPLHF	TGCGCCAGCAGCCGTTCCGGACAGGGCGAAGGGTTCTCCTATAATTCACCCCTCCACTTT
TRBV18	-	TRBJ1-1	TRBD1	CASKDRQNTEAFF	TGTGCCAGCAAGGACAGGCAGAACACTGAAGCTTTCTTT
TRBV28	-	TRBJ2-7	-	CASRPSAGPGAHEQYF	TGTGCCAGCAGGCCCTCCGCCGGGCCTGGGGCCCACGAGCAGTACTTC
TRBV2	-	TRBJ2-3	TRBD2	CASNRLAGDTQYF	TGTGCCAGCAACAGGCTAGCGGGGGATACGCAGTATTTT
TRBV28	-	TRBJ1-2	-	CASSLGSQAGNYGYTF	TGTGCCAGCAGTTTAGGTTCCCAGGCAGGAAACTATGGCTACACCTTC
TRBV13	-	TRBJ2-1	-	CASSLFSSYNEQFF	TGTGCCAGCAGCTTATTCAGCTCCTACAATGAGCAGTTCTTC
TRBV21-1	-	TRBJ2-1	-	CASSTVEGLAANEQFF	TGTGCCAGCAGCACGGTCGAGGGACTAGCGGCCAATGAGCAGTTCTTC
TRBV7-5	-	TRBJ1-5	-	CVRSLEGWSRGSNQPQHF	TGTGTCAGAAGCTTAGAGGGATGGAGCAGGGGGAGCAATCAGCCCCAGCATTTT
TRBV5-1	-	TRBJ2-2	TRBD1	CASSITGGDTGELFF	TGCGCCAGCAGCATAACAGGGGGCGACACCGGGGAGCTGTTTTTT
TRBV24-1	-	TRBJ1-5	TRBD1	CATSDRTGAINQPQHF	TGTGCCACCAGTGACAGGACAGGGGCTATCAATCAGCCCCAGCATTTT
TRBV20-1	-	TRBJ2-1	-	CSATFLTGQFF	TGCAGTGCCACCTTCTTAACCGGGCAGTTCTTC
TRBV6-5	-	TRBJ1-1	-	CASSYGSAVPEAFF	TGTGCCAGCAGTTACGGGTCTGCGGTCCCCGAAGCTTTCTTT
TRBV21-1	-	TRBJ1-1	-	CASSSFRGQGNTEAFF	TGTGCCAGCAGCAGTTTTCGTGGACAGGGGAACACTGAAGCTTTCTTT
TRBV29-1	-	TRBJ2-7	-	CSVALGDEQYF	TGCAGCGTAGCCCTCGGGGACGAGCAGTACTTC
TRBV19	-	TRBJ2-2	TRBD2	CASSLSAGDNTGELFF	TGTGCCAGTAGCCTCTCAGCGGGGGATAACACCGGGGAGCTGTTTTTT
TRBV28	few	TRBJ2-5	TRBD2	CASSASGGGAFQETQYF	TGTGCCAGCAGCGCCAGTGGCGGGGGGGCCTTCCAAGAGACCCAGTACTTC
TRBV7-9	-	TRBJ1-3	-	CASSLKGLGNTIYF	TGTGCCAGCAGCCTTAAGGGACTGGGAAACACCATATATTTT
TRBV7-9	-	TRBJ1-6	-	CASSLGGLGNSPLHF	TGTGCCAGCAGCTTAGGAGGCTTAGGTAATTCACCCCTCCACTTT
TRBV10-3	-	TRBJ1-5	-	CAISLGGNSQPQHF	TGTGCCATCAGTCTCGGGGGGAACAGCCAGCCCCAGCATTTT
TRBV21-1	-	TRBJ2-3	-	CASSRGLAGRITDTQYF	TGTGCCAGCAGCAGGGGACTAGCGGGCCGAATCACAGATACGCAGTATTTT
TRBV21-1	-	TRBJ1-2	-	CASGLRGKGGYTF	TGTGCCAGCGGGCTACGGGGAAAGGGTGGCTACACCTTC
TRBV28	-	TRBJ1-1	-	CASSLSAGPGTEAFF	TGTGCCAGCAGTTTAAGTGCAGGGCCGGGCACTGAAGCTTTCTTT
TRBV6-2/TRBV6-3	-	TRBJ2-7	TRBD2	CASSYLTSGGPSSYEQYF	TGTGCCAGCAGTTACCTGACTAGCGGGGGCCCTAGCTCCTACGAGCAGTACTTC
TRBV4-2	-	TRBJ2-7	TRBD2	CASSQEVGLAGSSYEQYF	TGTGCCAGCAGCCAAGAAGTCGGACTAGCGGGGAGCTCCTACGAGCAGTACTTC
TRBV6-5	-	TRBJ2-7	TRBD1	CASSSDGTGFYEQYF	TGTGCCAGCAGTTCGGACGGGACAGGGTTCTACGAGCAGTACTTC
TRBV12-3/TRBV12-4	-	TRBJ2-1	-	CASSRSEQFF	TGTGCCAGCAGCCGGAGTGAGCAGTTCTTC
TRBV18	-	TRBJ1-4	TRBD1	CASSLGQGAEKLFF	TGTGCCAGCTCCTTAGGACAGGGTGCTGAAAAACTGTTTTTT
TRBV9	-	TRBJ1-4	-	CASSPSQGILFF	TGTGCCAGCAGCCCATCGCAGGGCATACTGTTTTTT
TRBV9	once	TRBJ1-2	TRBD1	CASSGKTGTGSNYGYTF	TGTGCCAGCAGCGGAAAAACCGGGACAGGGAGTAACTATGGCTACACCTTC
TRBV1	once	TRBJ1-1	-	CTSSEKGGEPMNTEAFF	TGCACCAGCAGCGAAAAGGGAGGTGAACCAATGAACACTGAAGCTTTCTTT
TRBV5-1	-	TRBJ1-1	-	CASTSAGGNTEAFF	TGCGCCAGCACTAGCGCGGGAGGGAACACTGAAGCTTTCTTT
TRBV7-2	-	TRBJ1-2	-	CASSSYPQGLGYGYTF	TGTGCCAGCAGCTCCTACCCCCAGGGGTTAGGTTATGGCTACACCTTC
TRBV5-1	-	TRBJ1-2	-	CASSLGQFLDGYTF	TGCGCCAGCAGCTTGGGCCAGTTTTTGGATGGCTACACCTTC
TRBV2	-	TRBJ2-4	TRBD2	CASTDAGGLAKNIQYF	TGTGCCAGCACCGACGCGGGGGGGCTAGCCAAAAACATTCAGTACTTC
TRBV2	few	TRBJ1-6	-	CASSDQNSPLHF	TGTGCCAGCAGTGATCAAAATTCACCCCTCCACTTT